Listed here is a single T cell receptor beta chain. The antigen is unknown. This could be a read error, since a much larger clone is one nucleotide away. TCRbeta libraries were built with three rounds of nested PCR, modified from ARM-PCR. MiXCR, applied by TCRdb to the multiplex PCR reads, yields one record per CDR3 protein. The sample records roughly 65,000 distinct CDR3 sequences, approximately 63% being singletons. The template was RNA from unsorted bulk tissue. Donors were chemotherapy-naive, newly diagnosed lung cancer surgical patients in China, August–late 2014. This sample is part of a study of tumor and adjacent non-tumor tissue in lung cancer. The overall study: On average, productive TCRbeta reads reached about 4.4 million per sample. Study observations and caveats: Compared with tumor, normal lung showed significantly lower TCR diversity. Higher tumor TCR diversity was associated with shorter survival.

The CDR3 is 12 amino acids. The germline V gene has CDR1 MNHEY and CDR2 SVGAGI. The specimen was lung tumor tissue. The chain links TRBV6-5 to TRBJ1-2, with D possibly matching TRBD1 (5 bases). The receptor was isolated from a man aged 45 to 65 with non-small cell lung cancer. The CDR3 sequence: CASSDRRYGFTF. The CDR3 bases are TGTGCCAGCAGTGACAGACGCTATGGCTTCACCTTC.